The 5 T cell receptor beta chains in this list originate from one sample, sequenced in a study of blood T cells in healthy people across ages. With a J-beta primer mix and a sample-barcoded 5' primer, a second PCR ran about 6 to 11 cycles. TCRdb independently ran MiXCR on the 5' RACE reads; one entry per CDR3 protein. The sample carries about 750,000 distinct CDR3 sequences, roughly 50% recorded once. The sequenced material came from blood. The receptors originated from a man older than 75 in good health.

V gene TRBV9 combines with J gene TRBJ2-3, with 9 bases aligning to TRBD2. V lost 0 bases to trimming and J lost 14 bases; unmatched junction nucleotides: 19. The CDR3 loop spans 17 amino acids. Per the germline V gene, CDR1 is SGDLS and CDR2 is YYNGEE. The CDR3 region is CASSVVSGSINNRYAYF. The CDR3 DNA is TGTGCCAGCAGCGTAGTTAGCGGGAGTATAAATAACAGATACGCGTATTTT.

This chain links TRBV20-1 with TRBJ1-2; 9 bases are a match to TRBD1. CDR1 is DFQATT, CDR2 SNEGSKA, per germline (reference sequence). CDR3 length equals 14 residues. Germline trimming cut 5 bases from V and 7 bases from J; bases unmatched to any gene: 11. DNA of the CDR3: TGCAGTGCTGGGGGACAGGGACGATTCGGTGGCTACACCTTC. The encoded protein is CSAGGQGRFGGYTF.

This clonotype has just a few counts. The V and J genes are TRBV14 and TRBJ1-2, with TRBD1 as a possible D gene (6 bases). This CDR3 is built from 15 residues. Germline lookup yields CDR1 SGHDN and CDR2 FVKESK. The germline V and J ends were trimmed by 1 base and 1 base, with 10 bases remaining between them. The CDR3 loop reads CASSQAGTHNYGYTF. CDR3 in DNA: TGTGCCAGCAGCCAAGCCGGGACACATAACTATGGCTACACCTTC.

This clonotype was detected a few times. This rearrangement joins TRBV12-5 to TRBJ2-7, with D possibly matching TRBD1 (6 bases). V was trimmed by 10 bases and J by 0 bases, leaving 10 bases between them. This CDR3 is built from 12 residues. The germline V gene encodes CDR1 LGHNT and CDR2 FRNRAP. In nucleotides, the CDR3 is TGTGCTAAGAACAGGGACTCCTACGAGCAGTACTTC. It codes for CAKNRDSYEQYF.

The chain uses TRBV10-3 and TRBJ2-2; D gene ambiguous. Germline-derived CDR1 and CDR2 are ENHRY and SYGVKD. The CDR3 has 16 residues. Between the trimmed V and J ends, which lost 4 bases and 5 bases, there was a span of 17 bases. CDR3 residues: CAISGKVSTATGELFF. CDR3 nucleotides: TGTGCCATCAGTGGTAAGGTATCCACGGCGACCGGGGAGCTGTTTTTT.